A selection of T cell receptor beta chains follows, all from one sample in a study of control samples from healthy donors and cancer patients. Only in-frame clones appear in the TCRdb table, and some are missing; sequencing was by immunoSEQ multiplex PCR. This table has about 230,000 clones, about 80% appearing once. Sequenced: PBMCs. These receptors all come from an older woman with lung cancer. The CDR3 runs from the conserved cysteine through the conserved F or W. The order of the fields is V gene, D gene, J gene, clone size, CDR3 protein, CDR3 DNA. A D gene is named only where the DNA matches it firmly. Clone size is not always given. Where it is, it says once, few, many or a class for expanded clones.

>TRBV5-6|TRBD1|TRBJ1-2|NA
CASSFGSGTAVFGYTF
TGTGCCAGCAGCTTTGGTTCCGGGACAGCAGTTTTTGGCTACACCTTC
>TRBV5-4|TRBD1|TRBJ1-4|NA
CASSLWDRVGEDKSGKLFF
TGTGCCAGCAGCCTTTGGGACAGGGTGGGGGAGGATAAAAGTGGAAAACTGTTTTTT
>TRBV6-1|NA|TRBJ2-2|NA
CASSGLGAVDTGELFF
TGTGCCAGCAGTGGTTTGGGGGCAGTGGACACCGGGGAGCTGTTTTTT
>TRBV9|NA|TRBJ1-2|NA
CASSPLGVGRNNYGYTF
TGTGCCAGCAGCCCTCTAGGTGTAGGACGGAATAACTATGGCTACACCTTC
>TRBV21-1|NA|TRBJ2-4|NA
CASSLSQGLAKNIQYF
TGTGCCAGCAGTCTTAGCCAGGGGTTAGCCAAAAACATTCAGTACTTC
>TRBV7-3|NA|TRBJ1-1|NA
CASSFSGPGAFF
TGTGCCAGCAGCTTTTCGGGACCCGGGGCTTTCTTT
>TRBV19|TRBD1|TRBJ1-4|few
CASSIHAGQGGEKLFF
TGTGCCAGTAGTATTCATGCGGGACAGGGTGGCGAAAAACTGTTTTTT
>TRBV5-1|NA|TRBJ2-4|NA
CASSDYRENIQYF
TGCGCCAGCAGCGACTACAGGGAAAACATTCAGTACTTC
>TRBV5-1|TRBD2|TRBJ2-1|few
CASSLDGLAGGREQFF
TGCGCCAGCAGCTTGGACGGACTAGCGGGAGGACGTGAGCAGTTCTTC
>TRBV2|NA|TRBJ1-4|NA
CASSDNRGNEKLFF
TGTGCCAGCAGTGATAACAGAGGGAATGAAAAACTGTTTTTT
>TRBV5-1|TRBD1|TRBJ1-1|NA
CASSLGTGGAVTEAFF
TGCGCCAGCAGCCTCGGGACAGGGGGCGCGGTAACTGAAGCTTTCTTT
>TRBV27|TRBD1|TRBJ2-5|NA
CASSPGTAQETQYF
TGTGCCAGCAGTCCGGGGACAGCCCAAGAGACCCAGTACTTC
>TRBV18|NA|TRBJ1-6|NA
CASSQGRNSPLHF
TGTGCCAGCTCACAGGGACGAAATTCACCCCTCCACTTT
>TRBV19|TRBD1|TRBJ1-2|once
CASSIPLGQGTLINYGYTF
TGTGCCAGTAGTATCCCTCTGGGACAGGGGACCCTTATAAACTATGGCTACACCTTC
>TRBV10-3|NA|TRBJ2-7|NA
CAISWEDYEQYF
TGTGCCATCAGCTGGGAGGACTACGAGCAGTACTTC
>TRBV18|TRBD2|TRBJ2-1|NA
CASSPLAGYNEQFF
TGTGCCAGCTCACCGCTAGCGGGGTACAATGAGCAGTTCTTC
>TRBV5-1|NA|TRBJ2-1|NA
CASSPGTYNEQFF
TGCGCCAGCAGCCCCGGGACTTACAATGAGCAGTTCTTC
>TRBV5-5|TRBD1|TRBJ2-7|NA
CASSLASGTGMSYEQYF
TGTGCCAGCAGCTTGGCCTCGGGGACAGGGATGTCCTACGAGCAGTACTTC
>TRBV7-9|NA|TRBJ1-4|NA
CASTVGEKLFF
TGTGCCAGCACGGTTGGTGAAAAACTGTTTTTT
>TRBV15|NA|TRBJ2-7|once
CATSRAGYEQYF
TGTGCCACCAGCCGAGCCGGCTACGAGCAGTACTTC
>TRBV25-1|NA|TRBJ2-1|NA
CASKSGHGQSEQFF
TGTGCCAGCAAATCGGGACACGGTCAGAGTGAGCAGTTCTTC
>TRBV4-2|NA|TRBJ2-5|NA
CASSPSLAGDVETQYF
TGTGCCAGCAGCCCCTCGTTGGCAGGGGATGTGGAGACCCAGTACTTC
>TRBV14|NA|TRBJ1-4|NA
CASSFGGAGEKLFF
TGTGCCAGCAGCTTCGGGGGTGCCGGTGAAAAACTGTTTTTT
>TRBV7-9|NA|TRBJ1-6|NA
CASSLEQYNSPLHF
TGTGCCAGCAGCTTAGAACAGTATAATTCACCCCTCCACTTT
>TRBV7-9|NA|TRBJ1-6|NA
CASSLGERDNSPLHF
TGTGCCAGCAGCTTAGGGGAGAGGGATAATTCACCCCTCCACTTT
>TRBV12-3/TRBV12-4|NA|TRBJ1-4|few
CASRGVNEKLFF
TGTGCCAGCCGCGGGGTTAATGAAAAACTGTTTTTT
>TRBV7-2|TRBD2|TRBJ2-5|NA
CASSPGLAGQETQYF
TGTGCCAGCAGCCCCGGACTAGCGGGACAAGAGACCCAGTACTTC
>TRBV6-6|NA|TRBJ1-2|few
CASSYSLSGVGYTF
TGTGCCAGCAGTTACTCGTTGTCAGGGGTTGGCTACACCTTC
>TRBV28|NA|TRBJ2-7|NA
CASSLRGGAYEQYF
TGTGCCAGCAGTTTGCGGGGCGGGGCCTACGAGCAGTACTTC
>TRBV24-1|NA|TRBJ2-2|NA
CATSDRSVYTGELFF
TGTGCCACCAGTGATCGAAGCGTGTACACCGGGGAGCTGTTTTTT
>TRBV6-5|NA|TRBJ1-2|NA
CASRSQGGDYGYTF
TGTGCCAGCAGATCACAGGGTGGCGACTATGGCTACACCTTC
>TRBV9|TRBD1|TRBJ2-3|NA
CASSASGTGVGDTQYF
TGTGCCAGCAGCGCTTCCGGGACAGGGGTTGGGGATACGCAGTATTTT
>TRBV2|NA|TRBJ2-5|NA
CASRRQWVGTQYF
TGTGCCAGCAGACGACAGTGGGTAGGGACCCAGTACTTC
>TRBV9|NA|TRBJ2-3|NA
CASSVSADPTDTQYF
TGTGCCAGCAGCGTATCCGCGGATCCCACAGATACGCAGTATTTT
>TRBV5-4|TRBD2|TRBJ2-7|NA
CASSPGGGSSYEQYF
TGTGCCAGCAGCCCGGGAGGAGGGTCCTCCTACGAGCAGTACTTC
>TRBV6-1|NA|TRBJ2-6|NA
CASSESGANVLTF
TGTGCCAGCAGTGAGAGTGGGGCCAACGTCCTGACTTTC
>TRBV10-3|TRBD1|TRBJ2-1|once
CAIAGQGSNEQFF
TGTGCCATCGCGGGACAGGGGAGCAATGAGCAGTTCTTC
>TRBV3-1/TRBV3-2|TRBD1|TRBJ1-5|NA
CASSERGQFEPQHF
TGTGCCAGCAGCGAAAGGGGGCAGTTTGAGCCCCAGCATTTT
>TRBV7-9|NA|TRBJ1-1|NA
CASSLGLGNTEAFF
TGTGCCAGCAGCTTAGGTTTGGGTAACACTGAAGCTTTCTTT
>TRBV13|NA|TRBJ2-7|NA
CASSDTRSYEQYF
TGTGCCAGCAGCGACACTAGGTCCTACGAGCAGTACTTC
>TRBV2|NA|TRBJ2-5|once
CASTYQGETQYF
TGTGCCAGCACTTACCAGGGAGAGACCCAGTACTTC
>TRBV6-4|TRBD2|TRBJ2-1|NA
CASSDPGGAIYEQFF
TGTGCCAGCAGTGACCCCGGGGGGGCAATTTACGAGCAGTTCTTC
>TRBV10-1|TRBD2|TRBJ2-3|NA
CASSDGRGGITDTQYF
TGCGCCAGCAGTGACGGTCGCGGGGGGATCACAGATACGCAGTATTTT
>TRBV4-1|TRBD1|TRBJ2-2|NA
CASSPPGQGVTGELFF
TGCGCCAGCAGCCCACCGGGACAGGGGGTCACCGGGGAGCTGTTTTTT
>TRBV5-1|NA|TRBJ2-5|NA
CASSETVQETQYF
TGCGCCAGCAGCGAGACAGTCCAAGAGACCCAGTACTTC
>TRBV11-2|NA|TRBJ1-2|NA
CASSPEGGLYGYTF
TGTGCCAGCAGTCCAGAGGGGGGGCTCTATGGCTACACCTTC
>TRBV5-1|NA|TRBJ1-2|once
CASSLAGGSNYGYTF
TGCGCCAGCAGCTTGGCGGGGGGCAGTAACTATGGCTACACCTTC
>TRBV5-5|TRBD1|TRBJ2-7|NA
CASSATGGTGVEQYF
TGTGCCAGCAGCGCAACTGGAGGGACAGGGGTCGAGCAGTACTTC
>TRBV6-6|NA|TRBJ2-3|NA
CASSGLFTDTQYF
TGTGCCAGCAGTGGACTGTTCACAGATACGCAGTATTTT